Presented here are 30 T cell receptor beta chains from one specimen sequenced in a study of cytomegalovirus exposure and HLA in healthy donors (dated 2017 in TCRdb). The method behind the library was the immunoSEQ multiplex PCR assay. A mixture of 60 forward primers for TCR Vbeta segments and 13 reverse primers for TCR Jbeta segments was used in the multiplex PCR. Sourced from immuneACCESS, this table was stored by TCRdb with only in-frame sequences that have V and J called. A share of the clones is absent; for the studies checked, an unresolved V gene accounts for under half, and the remainder has no known explanation. The sample includes 150,000 to 200,000 clones, with approximately 78% observed a single time. The top ten hold approximately 1% of the sample. The sequencing sample was made of PBMCs. All receptors derive from a girl aged 2 to 9 in good health and CMV-seropositive.

The V and J genes are TRBV28 and TRBJ2-6; TRBD2 matches at 8 bases. Unmatched junction bases numbered 7, after V lost 6 bases and J lost 0 bases. Germline V lookup: CDR1 MDHEN, CDR2 SYDVKM. There are 17 residues in the CDR3. CDR3 sequence reads: CASRRTSYRSGANVLTF. CDR3 bases: TGTGCCAGCAGGCGGACTAGCTATCGCTCTGGGGCCAACGTCCTGACTTTC.

V is TRBV7-2 and J is TRBJ2-3; perhaps TRBD2 as D (5 bases). Looked up from germline, CDR1 is SGHTA and CDR2 is FQGNSA. There are 15 residues in the CDR3. V gave up 1 base and J gave up 3 bases, with 11 bases separating them. CDR3 sequence (DNA): TGTGCCAGCAGCTTAGACTTCGGAGGTACAGATACGCAGTATTTT. It encodes CASSLDFGGTDTQYF.

This chain connects TRBV4-1 to TRBJ1-1; 8 nucleotides match TRBD1. CDR3 size: 16 residues. The germline V gene encodes CDR1 MGHRA and CDR2 YSYEKL. Trimming cost V 1 base and J 0 bases; bases outside gene matches: 4. The DNA for the CDR3 is TGCGCCAGCAGCCAAGCCCGACAGGGGTTGAACACTGAAGCTTTCTTT. Its translation is CASSQARQGLNTEAFF.

V gene TRBV5-1 combines with J gene TRBJ1-3; D ambiguous. Deletions cut 4 bases from V and 0 bases from J, with 5 bases between. From germline, CDR1 is SGHRS and CDR2 YFSETQ. The CDR3 consists of 13 residues. The CDR3 here is CASSQNSGNTIYF. The CDR3 DNA reads TGCGCCAGCAGCCAGAACTCTGGAAACACCATATATTTT.

The chain carries TRBV28 and TRBJ1-4; tentatively, D is TRBD1 (6 bases). The length of the CDR3 is 16 residues. V was pared by 3 bases and J by 3 bases, with 14 bases between. Germline CDR1 reads MDHEN; CDR2 reads SYDVKM. The CDR3 DNA reads as TGTGCCAGCAGTTTGCCGTCGGACAGCTCTAATGAAAAACTGTTTTTT. Its protein product is CASSLPSDSSNEKLFF.

This sequence joins TRBV28 and TRBJ2-6, with a tentative D call TRBD2 (6 bases). Germline CDR1 and CDR2: MDHEN and SYDVKM. The CDR3 is made up of 17 amino acids. V lost 11 bases to trimming and J lost 0 bases, with 20 bases between them. CDR3 sequence reads: CALEGRDSGSGANVLTF. The CDR3 DNA follows: TGTGCCCTCGAAGGTAGGGACTCCGGCTCTGGGGCCAACGTCCTGACTTTC.

The chain combines TRBV2 with TRBJ1-2; D is unresolved. This CDR3 contains 12 residues. The ends were cut back, 5 bases at V and 14 bases at J, with 18 bases in the middle. The germline V gene encodes CDR1 SNHLY and CDR2 FYNNEI. In nucleotides, the CDR3 is TGTGCCAGCAGTTCCCCCGGGGTGGCCGTAACCTTC. Translating gives CASSSPGVAVTF.

The V and J genes are TRBV6-1 and TRBJ2-4; D perhaps matches TRBD1 (6 bases). CDR1 MNHNS and CDR2 SASEGT come from the germline V gene. The CDR3 sequence is 17 residues long. V lost 0 bases and J lost 0, with 12 bases in between. CDR3 sequence reads: CASSEAHRALAKNIQYF. As DNA, the CDR3 is TGTGCCAGCAGTGAAGCGCACAGGGCACTAGCCAAAAACATTCAGTACTTC.

The chain carries TRBV28 and TRBJ1-1; D gene uncertain. Deletions cut 5 bases from V and 4 bases from J, with 14 bases between. Germline CDR1 is MDHEN and CDR2 is SYDVKM. CDR3 length: 14 amino acids. The CDR3 loop is CASSPSSRRTEAFF. The DNA for the CDR3 is TGTGCCAGCAGTCCCTCGAGCAGGCGCACTGAAGCTTTCTTT.

The gene calls are TRBV5-6 and TRBJ1-2, with 8 bases identical to TRBD1. V lost 2 bases to trimming and J lost 5 bases; unmatched junction nucleotides: 2. There are 13 residues in the CDR3. The V gene's germline CDR1 is SGHDT and CDR2 YYEEEE. CDR3 protein: CASSLRTGYGYTF. The CDR3 DNA is TGTGCCAGCAGCTTAAGGACAGGGTATGGCTACACCTTC.

This clone has more than one count but fewer than ten. The rearrangement links TRBV30 to TRBJ1-1, with D uncertain. Germline loops: CDR1 GTSNPN, CDR2 SVGIG (reference sequence). Trimming removed 2 bases at V and 7 bases at J, with 11 bases between. CDR3 length: 12 amino acids. The CDR3 loop reads CAWSYSGIEAFF. The CDR3 nucleotides are TGTGCCTGGAGTTATTCCGGGATTGAAGCTTTCTTT.

The chain joins TRBV7-9 to TRBJ2-7; unclear D gene. Germline lookup yields CDR1 SEHNR and CDR2 FQNEAQ (reference sequence). Trimming left V 4 bases short and J 5 bases short, with 15 bases between. The CDR3 runs to 14 residues. The CDR3 here is CASSSSPTDDEQYF. CDR3 nucleotides: TGTGCCAGCAGCTCCAGCCCCACAGATGACGAGCAGTACTTC.

There are a few counts of this clone. The rearrangement links TRBV30 to TRBJ1-5; D ambiguous. With 6 bases removed from V and 8 bases from J, the gap between germline ends came to 17 bases. The germline V gene encodes CDR1 GTSNPN and CDR2 SVGIG (reference sequence). CDR3 length: 13 residues. The CDR3: CACQSGGREPQHF. In DNA, the CDR3 is TGTGCCTGCCAAAGCGGAGGGCGAGAGCCCCAGCATTTT. The variable domain in full, completed from reference TRBV30 and TRBJ1-5, reads SQTIHQWPATLVQPVGSPLSLECTVEGTSNPNLYWYRQAAGRGLQLLFYSVGIGQISSEVPQNLSASRPQDRQFILSSKKLLLSDSGFYLCACQSGGREPQHFGDGTRLSIL.

The V and J genes are TRBV28 and TRBJ1-2; 8 bases map to TRBD1. The CDR3 is made up of 13 amino acids. Germline V gives CDR1 MDHEN, CDR2 SYDVKM. Trimming removed 8 bases from V and 7 bases from J; junction bases left unmatched: 9. CDR3 DNA: TGTGCCAGCCTACCCGGGACAGGTCTTGGCTACACCTTC. Amino acids: CASLPGTGLGYTF.

This clone was picked up a small number of times. The rearrangement joins TRBV28 to TRBJ2-7; TRBD1 aligns across 7 bases. This CDR3 is 15 amino acids long. Germline lookup yields CDR1 MDHEN and CDR2 SYDVKM. Trimming removed 6 bases from V and 0 bases from J; junction bases left unmatched: 8. The CDR3 sequence: CASRYGTVSSYEQYF. The DNA of the CDR3 is TGTGCCAGCAGATACGGGACAGTGAGCTCCTACGAGCAGTACTTC.

This rearrangement joins TRBV4-1 to TRBJ2-7; 8 bases align to TRBD2. The germline CDR1 and CDR2 sequences are MGHRA and YSYEKL. This CDR3 has 14 residues. The ends lost 0 bases at V and 3 bases at J; junction bases unmatched: 1. In DNA, the CDR3 is TGCGCCAGCAGCCAAGAAGCGGGAGACTACGAGCAGTACTTC. Residues: CASSQEAGDYEQYF.

The gene calls are TRBV29-1 and TRBJ1-4, with 8 bases lining up with TRBD1. V lost 4 bases to trimming and J lost 6 bases; unmatched junction nucleotides: 4. CDR3 length: 13 residues. From germline, CDR1 is SQVTM and CDR2 ANQGSEA. This CDR3 reads CSVATQGDEKLFF. In DNA form, the CDR3 reads TGCAGCGTTGCCACACAGGGGGATGAAAAACTGTTTTTT.

This clone was seen more than once but under ten times. The rearrangement uses TRBV5-1 and TRBJ2-7; 9 bases fit TRBD2. The CDR3 runs to 14 residues. With V trimmed by 5 bases and J by 5 bases, 8 bases remained unmatched. Looked up from germline, CDR1 is SGHRS and CDR2 is YFSETQ. The CDR3 loop reads CASRPPSSGNEQYF. CDR3 DNA: TGCGCCAGCAGACCGCCCTCTAGCGGGAACGAGCAGTACTTC.

This clone was found once. The rearrangement joins TRBV30 to TRBJ2-6; the match to TRBD2 covers 7 bases. The V and J ends lost 1 base and 0 bases, in that order; junction bases with no gene match: 6. CDR3 size: 17 residues. Germline V gene sequence: CDR1 GTSNPN, CDR2 SVGIG (reference sequence). This CDR3 is CAWSEGGSSSGANVLTF. CDR3 nucleotides: TGTGCCTGGAGTGAGGGAGGGTCGAGCTCTGGGGCCAACGTCCTGACTTTC. Based on the CDR3 plus reference TRBV30 and TRBJ2-6, the full variable domain is SQTIHQWPATLVQPVGSPLSLECTVEGTSNPNLYWYRQAAGRGLQLLFYSVGIGQISSEVPQNLSASRPQDRQFILSSKKLLLSDSGFYLCAWSEGGSSSGANVLTFGAGSRLTVL.

A note on this clone: This specimen includes other DNA sequences encoding the same CDR3. The DNA of the CDR3 is TGCAGTGCTAGGAGAGTCACTGAAGCTTTCTTT. This encodes CSARRVTEAFF. The chain links TRBV20-1 to TRBJ1-1, with D uncertain. The CDR3 is made up of 11 amino acids. The germline V and J ends were trimmed by 3 bases and 4 bases, with 6 bases remaining between them. CDR1 and CDR2 from the germline V gene are DFQATT and SNEGSKA (reference sequence).

The V gene is TRBV27, the J gene TRBJ2-7; TRBD2 matches at 12 bases. This CDR3 spans 15 amino acids. In germline, CDR1 is MNHEY, CDR2 SMNVEV (reference sequence). Unmatched junction bases numbered 3, after V lost 3 bases and J lost 3 bases. The CDR3 sequence is CASSLRLAGDYEQYF. The CDR3 coding sequence is TGTGCCAGCAGTTTGCGACTAGCGGGAGACTACGAGCAGTACTTC.

This chain links TRBV10-1 with TRBJ2-7, with D possibly TRBD2 on 6 matching bases. Looked up from germline, CDR1 is WNHNN and CDR2 is SYGVQD (reference sequence). This CDR3 is 16 amino acids long. Between the trimmed V and J ends, which lost 3 bases and 1 base, there was a span of 16 bases. The CDR3, as DNA: TGCGCCAGCAGTGAATCCCCCCTAGCGCCTTCCTACGAGCAGTACTTC. It is translated as CASSESPLAPSYEQYF.

The rearrangement uses TRBV7-6 and TRBJ2-7; TRBD2 aligns across 7 bases. This CDR3 has 17 residues. The ends lost 2 bases at V and 0 bases at J; junction bases unmatched: 10. Germline V gives CDR1 SGHVS, CDR2 FNYEAQ. The CDR3 DNA sequence: TGTGCCAGCAGCTTAAGACGCGGCGGGAGCCCCTCCTACGAGCAGTACTTC. Protein: CASSLRRGGSPSYEQYF.

The chain uses TRBV2 and TRBJ2-5, with 9 bases identical to TRBD1. The J call may be in error: the DNA end matches TRBJ2-7 better. The CDR3 has 16 residues. CDR1 and CDR2 from the germline V gene are SNHLY and FYNNEI. CDR3 sequence (DNA): TGTGCCAGCAGTGGGGGGACAGGGAATTACCCATACGAGCAGTACTTC. Protein sequence: CASSGGTGNYPYEQYF.

This chain joins TRBV5-1 and TRBJ2-7; TRBD1 agrees at 7 bases. Germline CDR1 reads SGHRS; CDR2 reads YFSETQ. The CDR3 spans 14 residues. The V and J ends lost 0 bases and 5 bases, in that order; junction bases with no gene match: 5. The CDR3 sequence: CASSLEPDRNEQYF. The CDR3 DNA sequence: TGCGCCAGCAGCTTGGAGCCGGACAGGAACGAGCAGTACTTC.

This sequence joins TRBV18 and TRBJ2-1, with 8 bases fitting TRBD2. CDR1 is KGHSH and CDR2 is LQKENI in the germline V gene. Unmatched junction bases numbered 13, after V lost 1 base and J lost 8 bases. The CDR3 totals 17 residues. CDR3 in DNA: TGTGCCAGCTCACCACGAGTGAGCGGGGGAGGGCTCGATGAGCAGTTCTTC. Encoded protein: CASSPRVSGGGLDEQFF.

The V and J genes are TRBV2 and TRBJ2-3; the D is unclear. The CDR3 contains 13 residues. CDR1 and CDR2 from the germline V gene are SNHLY and FYNNEI. V was clipped by 1 base and J by 3 bases, with 5 bases between them. The CDR3 loop is CASSEDPTDTQYF. The CDR3 bases are TGTGCCAGCAGTGAAGATCCGACAGATACGCAGTATTTT.

The chain combines TRBV9 with TRBJ1-4; TRBD1 matches 8 bases. The germline gives CDR1 SGDLS, CDR2 YYNGEE. Trimming took 4 bases from V and 7 from J; bases not matched to a gene: 12. This CDR3 comprises 16 residues. As DNA, the CDR3 is TGTGCCAGCAGCCGTCCTACCGGGACAGGAGGTGAAAAACTGTTTTTT. The encoded protein is CASSRPTGTGGEKLFF.

The chain has TRBV4-1 and TRBJ2-3; D might be TRBD2 (6 bases). This CDR3 region has 15 residues. Germline V gives CDR1 MGHRA, CDR2 YSYEKL. Trimming cost V 0 bases and J 3 bases, with 10 bases left between them. In nucleotides, the CDR3 is TGCGCCAGCAGCCAAGAGGCGGGGCTTACAGATACGCAGTATTTT. Its translation is CASSQEAGLTDTQYF.

This clone was counted a few times. The chain couples TRBV28 to TRBJ1-1; a weak D match, TRBD1 (6 bases). The germline V gene has CDR1 MDHEN and CDR2 SYDVKM. V was cut by 7 bases and J by 4 bases, with 16 bases left in between. The CDR3 sequence is 14 residues long. The CDR3 protein is CASIPGVGGTEAFF. As DNA, the CDR3 is TGTGCCAGCATCCCAGGGGTAGGGGGCACTGAAGCTTTCTTT.